The T cell receptor beta chain described here comes from a study of cytomegalovirus exposure and HLA in healthy donors. Turning to this clone: Antigen unknown.

Study outcomes and limitations: Later analysis identified a missense DCLRE1C variant that was linked to TCR beta V- and J-gene trimming. Among TCR sequences, most were rare, though some public TCRs appeared in many donors. As confirmed in vitro, a few CMV-associated chains were specific for CMV antigens. In a later analysis, HLA-associated TCR beta chains were more clonally expanded than equally common others.

Trimming took off 0 bases at V and 5 bases at J, with 7 bases between the two ends. Germline V gene lookup returns CDR1 SEHNR and CDR2 FQNEAQ (reference sequence). This CDR3 comprises 13 residues. Vbeta (60) and Jbeta (13) primers were used in the PCR. Produced via immunoSEQ multiplex PCR; TCRdb's table is partial and in-frame only. The sample lists about 110,000 clones, approximately 76% occurring once. Sequenced: PBMCs. The receptor was derived from a man aged 18 to 29 in good health and CMV-seronegative. The chain links TRBV7-9 to TRBJ1-1; D perhaps matches TRBD1 (6 bases). CDR3 region: CASSLAGQTEAFF. The CDR3 DNA is TGTGCCAGCAGCTTAGCGGGACAAACTGAAGCTTTCTTT.